This T cell receptor beta chain was obtained from a study of CD8+CD57+ T cells in acquired aplastic anemia. About the study: Mean yield of DNA from sorted CD4+ and CD8+ cells was roughly 3.1 ug. Notes on the study in general: Both patients and controls carried the same twenty-nine CD8+ CDR3 sequences.

The study profiled TCR beta VDJ and CDR3 using genomic DNA as template. MiXCR, applied by TCRdb to the reads, yields one record per CDR3 protein. Among about 200,000 distinct CDR3 sequences listed, less than 75% were seen once. The CDR3 consists of 16 residues. Germline values: CDR1 SGHVS, CDR2 FNYEAQ. The V gene end was trimmed by 1 base and the J gene end by 2 bases; junction bases not matched to a gene: 4. It was patients with CD8+CD57+ cell expansion by flow cytometry who were chosen for sequencing. Blood sampling was performed on the patients, and none of them had received therapy by then. To note about this clonotype: The antigen remains unidentified.

The sample consisted of sorted CD4+, CD8+, or CD8+CD57+ T cells (not recorded which) from PBMCs. This receptor was taken from a human donor with aplastic anemia. The chain is built from TRBV7-6 and TRBJ2-3; 9 bases map to TRBD2. The CDR3 DNA is TGTGCCAGCAGCTTAGGGACTAGCGATACCACAGATACGCAGTATTTT. It is translated as CASSLGTSDTTDTQYF.